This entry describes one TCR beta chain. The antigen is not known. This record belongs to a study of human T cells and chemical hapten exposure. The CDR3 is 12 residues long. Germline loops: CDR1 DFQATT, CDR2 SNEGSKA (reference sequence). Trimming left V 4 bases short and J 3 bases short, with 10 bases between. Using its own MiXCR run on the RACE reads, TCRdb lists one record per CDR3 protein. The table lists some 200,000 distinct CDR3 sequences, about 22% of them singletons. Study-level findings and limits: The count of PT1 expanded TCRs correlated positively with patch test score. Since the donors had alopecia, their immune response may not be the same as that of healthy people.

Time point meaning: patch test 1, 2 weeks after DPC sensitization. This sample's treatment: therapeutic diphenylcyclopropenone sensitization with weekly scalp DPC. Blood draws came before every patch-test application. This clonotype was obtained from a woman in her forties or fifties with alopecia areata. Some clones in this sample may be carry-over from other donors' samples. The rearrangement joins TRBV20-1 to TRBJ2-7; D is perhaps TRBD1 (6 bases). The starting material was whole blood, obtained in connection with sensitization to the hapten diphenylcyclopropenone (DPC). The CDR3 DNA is TGCAGTGCTATCTTGACAGGCTACGAGCAGTACTTC. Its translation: CSAILTGYEQYF.